This T cell receptor beta chain was retrieved from a study of blood T cell repertoires in COVID-19. Study at large: PBMCs, B-cell-depleted T cells, or T cells were the source of the cDNA or gDNA that made up the material.

Germline V lookup: CDR1 SGHRS, CDR2 YFSETQ. V gave up 3 bases and J gave up 5 bases; unmatched junction bases: 13. The CDR3 length is 16 residues. Assay: immunoSEQ multiplex PCR; the TCRdb copy retains only in-frame clones and omits some. The sample has a few hundred thousand clones; 84% are singletons. This sequence originates from a woman in her twenties or thirties who had recovered from COVID-19. Sequenced sample: peripheral blood. The chain joins TRBV5-1 to TRBJ2-7; 8 nucleotides agree with TRBD2. The CDR3 nucleotides are TGCGCCAGCAGCTCGGGCAGGACTAGCACAGCTCACGAGCAGTACTTC. This codes for CASSSGRTSTAHEQYF.